Listed here are 21 T cell receptor beta chains from one sample, sequenced in a study of blood T cell repertoires in COVID-19. Assay: immunoSEQ multiplex PCR; the TCRdb copy retains only in-frame clones and omits some. This table has about 150,000 clones, around 80% appearing once. The specimen was peripheral blood. The receptors originated from a woman aged 65 to 85 who had recovered from COVID-19.

The chain recombines TRBV19 with TRBJ2-1; 7 nucleotides line up with TRBD2. J was trimmed by 5 bases and V by 5 bases; bases with no gene match: 15. The CDR3 contains 17 residues. Germline V gives CDR1 LNHDA, CDR2 SQIVND (reference sequence). The CDR3, as DNA: TGTGCCAGTAGTCCCCGGGGGACTATCCCCAACCACAATGAGCAGTTCTTC. It specifies CASSPRGTIPNHNEQFF. Full variable domain (missing parts from reference TRBV19 and TRBJ2-1): DGGITQSPKYLFRKEGQNVTLSCEQNLNHDAMYWYRQDPGQGLRLIYYSQIVNDFQKGDIAEGYSVSREKKESFPLTVTSAQKNPTAFYLCASSPRGTIPNHNEQFFGPGTRLTVL.

Worth noting for this clone: An end of the junction differs from the germline gene, which may be a read error. J is TRBJ1-5 and V is TRBV19, with 8 bases aligning to TRBD1. The CDR3 loop spans 15 amino acids. In germline, CDR1 is LNHDA, CDR2 SQIVND (reference sequence). CDR3 residues: CASTLGTGSTQPQHF. The DNA for the CDR3 is TGTGCCAGTACCCTAGGGACAGGCAGCACTCAGCCCCAGCATTTT.

V is TRBV28 and J is TRBJ2-7; D remains ambiguous. Per germline, CDR1 MDHEN and CDR2 SYDVKM. The CDR3 sequence is 12 residues long. V was trimmed by 7 bases and J by 4 bases, leaving 11 bases between them. CDR3 coding DNA: TGTGCCAGCACCACAGACCGGTACGAGCAGTACTTC. It codes for CASTTDRYEQYF.

In its sample, this clone was seen once. The chain combines TRBV9 with TRBJ2-2; TRBD2 might be the D (6 bases). Germline CDR1 reads SGDLS; CDR2 reads YYNGEE. There are 16 residues in the CDR3. V lost 4 bases and J 3 bases, leaving 16 bases between the germline ends. The CDR3 loop reads CASSPRWGVDTGELFF. CDR3 DNA sequence: TGTGCCAGCAGCCCAAGGTGGGGGGTGGACACCGGGGAGCTGTTTTTT.

The table lists this clone with a few counts. V gene TRBV10-2 combines with J gene TRBJ1-5, with D maybe TRBD1 (6 bases). V lost 7 bases to trimming and J lost 2 bases, with 15 bases between them. Germline CDR1 reads WSHSY; CDR2 reads SAAADI. CDR3 length equals 15 residues. For the CDR3, the DNA is TGCGCCAGCACTTCGGGGGGGCCTGGCAATCAGCCCCAGCATTTT. Amino acids: CASTSGGPGNQPQHF.

The chain employs TRBV7-9 and TRBJ1-3; the D gene is possibly TRBD1 (5 bases). Germline CDR1 reads SEHNR; CDR2 reads FQNEAQ (reference sequence). This CDR3 is 15 amino acids long. The ends were cut back, 7 bases at V and 0 bases at J, with 13 bases in the middle. CDR3 coding DNA: TGTGCCAGCAACCCCACAGGCTCCTCTGGAAACACCATATATTTT. Translation gives CASNPTGSSGNTIYF.

In this sample, this clone turned up once. V usage is TRBV9 and J usage is TRBJ1-6; tentative D call: TRBD1 (6 bases). CDR3 length: 16 amino acids. Germline values: CDR1 SGDLS, CDR2 YYNGEE. V lost 0 bases, J lost 5 bases, and 12 bases lay in between. CDR3 coding DNA: TGTGCCAGCAGCGTAGGGGGAGGGGGTCATAATTCACCCCTCCACTTT. It is translated as CASSVGGGGHNSPLHF.

V is TRBV19 and J is TRBJ1-1, with TRBD1 matching 10 bases. V dropped 4 bases and J dropped 4; count of bases not matched to a gene: 6. CDR3 length: 15 residues. In germline, CDR1 is LNHDA, CDR2 SQIVND (reference sequence). The CDR3 DNA reads as TGTGCCAGTAGTAACCGGGACAGGGGTCCCACTGAAGCTTTCTTT. Protein: CASSNRDRGPTEAFF.

The V call is TRBV12-3 or TRBV12-4, the J call TRBJ2-7, with 8 bases fitting TRBD1. The CDR3 covers 13 residues. V lost 6 bases and J lost 5; bases outside the gene matches: 6. For the CDR3, the DNA is TGTGCCAGCAGCGGGACAGGACGAAACGAGCAGTACTTC. It specifies CASSGTGRNEQYF.

This clone appeared once. This chain links TRBV19 with TRBJ2-2; 11 bases agree with TRBD2. V lost 7 bases, J lost 5 bases, and 15 bases stayed unmatched. The germline gives CDR1 LNHDA, CDR2 SQIVND (reference sequence). CDR3 length equals 18 residues. CDR3 amino acids: CASMRRVAGGLRTGELFF. The CDR3 DNA follows: TGTGCCAGTATGCGGAGGGTAGCGGGAGGGCTGCGGACCGGGGAGCTGTTTTTT. Full variable domain (outside the CDR3, taken from reference TRBV19 and TRBJ2-2): DGGITQSPKYLFRKEGQNVTLSCEQNLNHDAMYWYRQDPGQGLRLIYYSQIVNDFQKGDIAEGYSVSREKKESFPLTVTSAQKNPTAFYLCASMRRVAGGLRTGELFFGEGSRLTVL.

CDR3 DNA sequence: TGTGCCAGCAGCTTGGGCGGCGGTGTGAACATTCAGTACTTC. Translated: CASSLGGGVNIQYF. V is TRBV5-4 and J is TRBJ2-4; D gene ambiguous. Germline CDR1 reads SGHNT; CDR2 reads YYREEE (reference sequence). The CDR3 has 14 amino acids. Trimming shortened V by 0 bases and J by 7 bases, and 11 bases separated the two germline ends. The full variable domain, with the rest looked up from reference TRBV5-4 and TRBJ2-4, is ETGVTQSPTHLIKTRGQQVTLRCSSQSGHNTVSWYQQALGQGPQFIFQYYREEENGRGNFPPRFSGLQFPNYSSELNVNALELDDSALYLCASSLGGGVNIQYFGAGTRLSVL.

The V gene is TRBV18, the J gene TRBJ2-5; 8 positions match TRBD1. Germline CDR1 is KGHSH and CDR2 is LQKENI. The trim removed 1 base at V and 0 bases at J, leaving 10 bases unmatched. The CDR3 has 18 amino acids. The CDR3 DNA is TGTGCCAGCTCACCACTCGGGCCGACAGGGGATAACCAAGAGACCCAGTACTTC. It yields the protein CASSPLGPTGDNQETQYF.

This rearrangement joins TRBV3-1 (or the pseudogene TRBV3-2) to TRBJ2-2, with D possibly matching TRBD2 (7 bases). Trimming removed 1 base at V and 6 bases at J, with 12 bases between. The CDR3 consists of 15 residues. The germline V gene encodes CDR1 LGHDT and CDR2 YNNKEL (reference sequence). DNA of the CDR3: TGTGCCAGCAGCCAAGTAGGGGGGAGGGCCGGGGAGCTGTTTTTT. As protein: CASSQVGGRAGELFF.

This chain connects TRBV5-1 to TRBJ2-1; 10 nucleotides line up with TRBD2. Trimming cost V 0 bases and J 7 bases; bases outside gene matches: 4. CDR1 and CDR2 from the germline V gene are SGHRS and YFSETQ. The CDR3 sequence is 15 residues long. The CDR3 nucleotides are TGCGCCAGCAGCTTGGGGCTAGCGGGAGTGAATGAGCAGTTCTTC. Translated: CASSLGLAGVNEQFF. The whole variable domain, remainder taken from reference TRBV5-1 and TRBJ2-1, is KAGVTQTPRYLIKTRGQQVTLSCSPISGHRSVSWYQQTPGQGLQFLFEYFSETQRNKGNFPGRFSGRQFSNSRSEMNVSTLELGDSALYLCASSLGLAGVNEQFFGPGTRLTVL.

The gene calls are TRBV2 and TRBJ1-5; weak D call: TRBD1 (6 bases). V was cut by 4 bases and J by 5 bases, with 15 bases left in between. The CDR3 is made up of 15 amino acids. The germline V gene has CDR1 SNHLY and CDR2 FYNNEI. The CDR3 loop is CASSGSTGGHQPQHF. Written as DNA, the CDR3 is TGTGCCAGCAGTGGATCCACGGGGGGCCATCAGCCCCAGCATTTT.

The chain is built from TRBV3-1 (or the pseudogene TRBV3-2) and TRBJ2-2, with TRBD2 matching 7 bases. There are 17 residues in the CDR3. V trimming: 1 base; J trimming: 5 bases; junction bases outside the gene matches: 10. The germline V gene has CDR1 LGHDT and CDR2 YNNKEL (reference sequence). CDR3 in amino acids: CASSQGGGGYGTGELFF. The CDR3 region has the DNA TGTGCCAGCAGCCAAGGGGGCGGGGGATATGGGACCGGGGAGCTGTTTTTT.

The V and J genes are TRBV5-1 and TRBJ2-5; D ambiguous. Germline CDR1 and CDR2: SGHRS and YFSETQ. The CDR3 is made up of 12 amino acids. V was trimmed by 4 bases and J by 5 bases, leaving 9 bases between them. The CDR3 DNA sequence: TGCGCCAGCAGCCCCGGAGCCGAGACCCAGTACTTC. Translating gives CASSPGAETQYF.

The chain has TRBV5-1 and TRBJ1-1; D remains ambiguous. The germline CDR1 and CDR2 sequences are SGHRS and YFSETQ. The CDR3 contains 14 residues. Trimming took 3 bases from V and 11 from J, leaving 20 bases between them. The CDR3 is CASSSHRPPRGAFF. CDR3 in DNA: TGCGCCAGCAGCTCACACCGACCCCCACGGGGTGCTTTCTTT.

A few counts support this clone. The CDR3 protein is CSVEGGATRNTEAFF. The CDR3 DNA reads TGCAGCGTTGAAGGGGGAGCGACTAGGAACACTGAAGCTTTCTTT. The rearrangement joins TRBV29-1 to TRBJ1-1; D gene ambiguous. V lost 1 base, J lost 1 base, and 13 bases lay in between. This CDR3 has 15 residues. The V gene's germline CDR1 is SQVTM and CDR2 ANQGSEA.

This clone occurred a few times. This chain links TRBV24-1 with TRBJ1-6, with D maybe TRBD1 (5 bases). The CDR3 length is 16 residues. Trimming shortened V by 9 bases and J by 6 bases, and 20 bases separated the two germline ends. Germline-derived CDR1 and CDR2 are KGHDR and SFDVKD. CDR3 nucleotides: TGTGCCACCCCGGGCGCAGGGAAGGGACTTAATTCACCCCTCCACTTT. It encodes CATPGAGKGLNSPLHF.

This clone was recorded only once. This chain uses TRBV10-2 with TRBJ1-1, with 10 bases that match TRBD1. This CDR3 is 12 amino acids long. From germline, CDR1 is WSHSY and CDR2 SAAADI. V was pared by 6 bases and J by 12 bases, with 7 bases of the junction left unmatched. CDR3 in amino acids: CASSRGQGRSFF. DNA of the CDR3: TGCGCCAGCAGCAGGGGACAGGGGAGATCTTTCTTT.